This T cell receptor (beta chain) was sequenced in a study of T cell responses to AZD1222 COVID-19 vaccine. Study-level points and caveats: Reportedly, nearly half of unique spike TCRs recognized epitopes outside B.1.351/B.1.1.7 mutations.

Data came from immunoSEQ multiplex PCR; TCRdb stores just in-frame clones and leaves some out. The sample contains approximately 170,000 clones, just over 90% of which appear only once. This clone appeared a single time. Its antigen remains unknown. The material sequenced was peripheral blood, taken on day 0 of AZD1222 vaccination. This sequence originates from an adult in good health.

For the CDR3, the DNA is TGTGCCAGTAGTGCAAGAGACAGGGGAGGTAGCAATCAGCCCCAGCATTTT. Protein product: CASSARDRGGSNQPQHF. The genes are TRBV19 and TRBJ1-5, with TRBD1 identical over 8 bases. Trimming cost V 5 bases and J 0 bases; bases outside gene matches: 9. The CDR3 extends over 17 amino acids. The germline CDR1 and CDR2 sequences are LNHDA and SQIVND (reference sequence).